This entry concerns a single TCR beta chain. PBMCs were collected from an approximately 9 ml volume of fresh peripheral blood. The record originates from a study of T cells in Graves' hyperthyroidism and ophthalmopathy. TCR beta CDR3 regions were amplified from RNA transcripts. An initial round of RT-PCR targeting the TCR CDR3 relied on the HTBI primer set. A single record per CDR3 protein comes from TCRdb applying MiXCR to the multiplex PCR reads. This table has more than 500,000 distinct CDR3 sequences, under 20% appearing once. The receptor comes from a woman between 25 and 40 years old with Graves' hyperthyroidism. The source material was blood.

DNA for the CDR3: TGCGCCAGCAGCTTGGACGCACCCTACTCCTACGAGCAGTACTTC. Translated: CASSLDAPYSYEQYF. The chain recombines TRBV5-1 with TRBJ2-7; D not certain. Trimming removed 0 bases from V and 0 bases from J, with 10 bases in between. This CDR3 contains 15 residues. Germline CDR1 is SGHRS and CDR2 is YFSETQ.